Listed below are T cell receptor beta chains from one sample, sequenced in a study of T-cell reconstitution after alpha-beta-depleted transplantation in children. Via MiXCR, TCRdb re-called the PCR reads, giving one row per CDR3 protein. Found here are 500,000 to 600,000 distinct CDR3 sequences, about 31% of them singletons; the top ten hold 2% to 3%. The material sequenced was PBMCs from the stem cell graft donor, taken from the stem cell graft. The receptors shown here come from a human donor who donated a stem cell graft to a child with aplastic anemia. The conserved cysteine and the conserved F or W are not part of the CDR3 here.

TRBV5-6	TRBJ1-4	ASSLRGLNEKLF
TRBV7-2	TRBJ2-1	ASSFRLAGESYNKQF
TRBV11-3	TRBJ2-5	ASSTVGGQETQY
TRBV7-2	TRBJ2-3	ASSLRLAARTDTQY
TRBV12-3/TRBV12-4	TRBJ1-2	ASSSLRSWGYT
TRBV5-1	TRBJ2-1	ASHSGIRGNEQF
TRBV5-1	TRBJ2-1	ASSIYQGEQF
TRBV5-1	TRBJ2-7	ASSLGLQGAREQY
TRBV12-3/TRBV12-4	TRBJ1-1	ASSFNSGNTEAF
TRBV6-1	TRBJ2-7	ASATYEQY
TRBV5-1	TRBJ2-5	ASSSPSGGQTQY
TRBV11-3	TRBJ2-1	ASSLVAGGGQF
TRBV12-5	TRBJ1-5	ASGSGVVGQPQH
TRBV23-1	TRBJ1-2	ASSQPDGYT
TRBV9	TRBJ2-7	ASSNPGTSGSGEQY
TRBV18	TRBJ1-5	ASSPQGGIQPQH
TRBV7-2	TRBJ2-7	ASRPLEQY
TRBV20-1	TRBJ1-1	SARDLGTGATEAF
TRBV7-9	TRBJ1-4	ASSQSGTGAANEKLF
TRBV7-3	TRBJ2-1	ASSSSRGGGDEQF
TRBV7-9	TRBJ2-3	ASSSFDRGGSTDTQY
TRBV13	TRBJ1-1	ASSPRRRDGANTEAF
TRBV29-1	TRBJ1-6	SVKGTTENSPLH
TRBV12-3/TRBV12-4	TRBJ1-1	ASSFIAPGTVEAF
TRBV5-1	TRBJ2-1	ASSLTMFAPNEQF
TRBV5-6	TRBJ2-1	ASRDGISYNEQF
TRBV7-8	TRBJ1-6	ASSQGRTLTVNSPLH
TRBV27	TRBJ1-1	ASSLERAMGTEAF
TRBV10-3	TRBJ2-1	AISPGDYNEQF
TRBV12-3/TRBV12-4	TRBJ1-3	ASSLAPTRGNTIY
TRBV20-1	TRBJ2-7	SARAGAEQY
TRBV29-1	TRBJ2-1	SASRWAGDIGSYNEQF
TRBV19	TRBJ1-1	ASSRRRDETEAF
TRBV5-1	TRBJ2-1	ASSTGLAAPLREQF
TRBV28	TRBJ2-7	ASRTSGEQY
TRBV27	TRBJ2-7	ATPRAAGPYEQY
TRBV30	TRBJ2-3	AWSRTSGYSATQY
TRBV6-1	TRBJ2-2	ASSETSRLGELF
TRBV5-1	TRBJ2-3	ASSPNGPRTDTQY
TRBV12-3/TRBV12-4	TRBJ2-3	ASSATSGGGSTQY
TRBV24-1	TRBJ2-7	ATSDFKESGEQY
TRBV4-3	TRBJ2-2	ASKRGGTGELF
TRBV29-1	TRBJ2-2	STGALNTGELF
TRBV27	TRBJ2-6	ASTMAGANVLT
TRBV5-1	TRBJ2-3	ASSLVVGTDTQY
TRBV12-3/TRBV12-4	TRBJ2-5	ASSRRGQETQY
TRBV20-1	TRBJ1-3	SARDWEAGNTIY
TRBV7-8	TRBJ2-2	ASSLGLTGAGKNTGELF
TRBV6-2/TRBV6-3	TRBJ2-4	ASSYSTGTILVAKNIQY